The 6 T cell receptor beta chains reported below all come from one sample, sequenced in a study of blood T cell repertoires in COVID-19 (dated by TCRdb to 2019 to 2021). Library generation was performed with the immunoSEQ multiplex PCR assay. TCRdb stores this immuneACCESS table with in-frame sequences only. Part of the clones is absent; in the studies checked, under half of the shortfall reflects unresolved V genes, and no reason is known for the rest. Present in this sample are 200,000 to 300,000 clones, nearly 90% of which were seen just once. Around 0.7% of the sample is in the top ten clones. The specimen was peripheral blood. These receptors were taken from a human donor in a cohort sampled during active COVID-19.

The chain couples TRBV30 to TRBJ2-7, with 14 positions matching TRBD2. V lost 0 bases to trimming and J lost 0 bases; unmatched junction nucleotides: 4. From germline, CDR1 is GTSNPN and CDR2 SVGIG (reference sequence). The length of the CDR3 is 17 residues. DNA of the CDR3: TGTGCCTGGAGTGTGGGACTAGCGGGAGCCCGCTCCTACGAGCAGTACTTC. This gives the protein CAWSVGLAGARSYEQYF.

This chain's CDR3 is CSASLEYDTEAFF. In DNA, the CDR3 is TGCAGTGCTAGTCTTGAGTACGACACTGAAGCTTTCTTT. This sequence joins TRBV20-1 and TRBJ1-1; no firm D call. Trimming took off 3 bases at V and 3 bases at J, with 11 bases between the two ends. The CDR3 is 13 residues long. Germline CDR1 reads DFQATT; CDR2 reads SNEGSKA (reference sequence).

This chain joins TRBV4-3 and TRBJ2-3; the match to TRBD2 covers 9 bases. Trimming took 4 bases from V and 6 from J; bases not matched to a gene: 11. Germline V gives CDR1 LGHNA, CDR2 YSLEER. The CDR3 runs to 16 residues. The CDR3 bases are TGCGCCAGCAGCCCAACCCGGGGACTAGCAAGCGATACGCAGTATTTT. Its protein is CASSPTRGLASDTQYF.

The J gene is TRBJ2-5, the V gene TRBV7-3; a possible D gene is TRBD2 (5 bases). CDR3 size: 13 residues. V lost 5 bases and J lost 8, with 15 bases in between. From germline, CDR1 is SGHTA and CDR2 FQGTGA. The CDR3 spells CASSPRGPETQYF. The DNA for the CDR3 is TGTGCCAGCAGCCCTCGGGGTCCAGAAACCCAGTACTTC.

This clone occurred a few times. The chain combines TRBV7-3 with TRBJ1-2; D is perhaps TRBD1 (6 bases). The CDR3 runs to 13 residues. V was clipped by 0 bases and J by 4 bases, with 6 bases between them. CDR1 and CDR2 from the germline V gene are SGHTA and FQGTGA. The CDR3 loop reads CASSLTGGYGYTF. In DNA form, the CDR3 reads TGTGCCAGCAGCTTAACAGGGGGCTATGGCTACACCTTC. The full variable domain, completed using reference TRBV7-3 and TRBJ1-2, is GAGVSQTPSNKVTEKGKYVELRCDPISGHTALYWYRQSLGQGPEFLIYFQGTGAADDSGLPNDRFFAVRPEGSVSTLKIQRTERGDSAVYLCASSLTGGYGYTFGSGTRLTVV.

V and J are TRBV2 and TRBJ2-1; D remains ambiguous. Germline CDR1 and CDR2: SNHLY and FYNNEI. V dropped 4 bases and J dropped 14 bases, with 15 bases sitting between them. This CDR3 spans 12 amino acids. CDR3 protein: CASSGSTEQEFF. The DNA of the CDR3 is TGTGCCAGCAGTGGATCCACGGAGCAAGAGTTCTTC.